The 19 T cell receptor beta chains below were found in one sample sequenced in a study of T cells in Graves' hyperthyroidism and ophthalmopathy. Researchers took RNA transcripts and amplified the TCR beta CDR3 regions from them. HTBI primers were the set used in a first-round RT-PCR of the TCR CDR3. TCRdb reanalysed the multiplex PCR reads using MiXCR and keeps one entry per CDR3 protein. The data show about 380,000 distinct CDR3 sequences, around a sixth seen once. Sequenced sample: blood. All receptors derive from a man aged 18 to 29 with Graves' ophthalmopathy.

This clonotype has only one observation. The chain is built from TRBV19 and TRBJ2-3; 10 nucleotides agree with TRBD1. Germline CDR1 LNHDA, CDR2 SQIVND (reference sequence). The CDR3 totals 17 residues. Trimming at V came to 2 bases and at J to 3 bases, leaving 8 bases not matched to a gene. The CDR3 loop is CASSILGRDRGTDTQYF. The CDR3 DNA reads TGTGCCAGTAGTATATTGGGCCGGGACAGGGGAACAGATACGCAGTATTTT.

This clonotype has only a few counts. The chain employs TRBV11-2 and TRBJ2-1; no clear D gene. The germline gives CDR1 SGHAT, CDR2 FQNNGV. V was shortened by 1 base and J by 5 bases, with 9 bases between the two germline ends. The CDR3 spans 14 residues. In DNA form, the CDR3 reads TGTGCCAGCAGCTTAGGATACGGAAACAATGAGCAGTTCTTC. As protein: CASSLGYGNNEQFF.

The sample holds many counts of this clonotype. This chain uses TRBV2 with TRBJ2-7; D may match TRBD1 or TRBD2 (5 bases each). This CDR3 is built from 12 residues. Germline assignment: CDR1 SNHLY and CDR2 FYNNEI. V was clipped by 6 bases and J by 5 bases, with 11 bases between them. CDR3 sequence: CASSVEGHEQYF. CDR3 DNA: TGTGCCAGCAGCGTTGAGGGACACGAGCAGTACTTC.

This clonotype was counted a few times. CDR3 DNA sequence: TGCAGCGTTGAAGATCTTCGTTCGGGACAGGGGACGGAGACCCAGTACTTC. Protein sequence: CSVEDLRSGQGTETQYF. The J gene is TRBJ2-5, the V gene TRBV29-1; TRBD1 aligns across 10 bases. V lost 0 bases and J lost 5; bases outside the gene matches: 12. Per the germline V gene, CDR1 is SQVTM and CDR2 is ANQGSEA. This CDR3 has 17 amino acids. Based on the CDR3 plus reference TRBV29-1 and TRBJ2-5, the full variable domain is SAVISQKPSRDICQRGTSLTIQCQVDSQVTMMFWYRQQPGQSLTLIATANQGSEATYESGFVIDKFPISRPNLTFSTLTVSNMSPEDSSIYLCSVEDLRSGQGTETQYFGPGTRLLVL.

As concerns this clonotype: A single base separates this from a much larger clone, so it may be a read error. This chain links TRBV7-2 with TRBJ1-1; D remains ambiguous. This CDR3 contains 16 residues. From germline, CDR1 is SGHTA and CDR2 FQGNSA. V was trimmed by 5 bases and J by 5 bases, leaving 21 bases between them. In nucleotides, the CDR3 is TGTGCCAGCAGCCGCCCTCGGGGTCGAAAGGAAACTGAAGCTTTCTTT. It yields the protein CASSRPRGRKETEAFF. The variable domain in full, completed from reference TRBV7-2 and TRBJ1-1, reads GAGVSQSPSNKVTEKGKDVELRCDPISGHTALYWYRQSLGQGLEFLIYFQGNSAPDKSGLPSDRFSAERTGGSVSTLTIQRTQQEDSAVYLCASSRPRGRKETEAFFGQGTRLTVV.

V gene TRBV19 combines with J gene TRBJ1-2, with TRBD1 identical over 7 bases. Looked up from germline, CDR1 is LNHDA and CDR2 is SQIVND (reference sequence). Unmatched junction bases numbered 9, after V lost 9 bases and J lost 2 bases. This CDR3 is 14 amino acids long. CDR3 sequence (DNA): TGTGCCAGCGTTAGGGACAGTTCAAACTATGGCTACACCTTC. It translates to CASVRDSSNYGYTF.

In this sample, this clonotype turned up many times. The gene calls are TRBV18 and TRBJ2-1; D gene ambiguous. Trimming shortened V by 2 bases and J by 5 bases, and 7 bases separated the two germline ends. This CDR3 region has 13 residues. Looked up from germline, CDR1 is KGHSH and CDR2 is LQKENI. The CDR3 DNA follows: TGTGCCAGCTCACCATTCAACGACAATGAGCAGTTCTTC. Amino acids: CASSPFNDNEQFF.

This clonotype was counted ten times or more. The V gene is TRBV2, the J gene TRBJ1-1; 9 bases map to TRBD1. The CDR3 contains 13 residues. Germline V CDR1 and CDR2: SNHLY, FYNNEI. With 8 bases clipped from V and 4 bases from J, the junction kept 5 bases outside the gene matches. In DNA form, the CDR3 reads TGTGCCAGCGAGGGACAGGGTGTCACTGAAGCTTTCTTT. The encoded protein is CASEGQGVTEAFF.

This clonotype was picked up many times. This chain connects TRBV12-3 or TRBV12-4 to TRBJ1-1; TRBD1 is a possible D gene (6 bases). The CDR3 loop spans 15 amino acids. Between the trimmed V and J ends, which lost 3 bases and 4 bases, there was a span of 15 bases. The CDR3 DNA sequence: TGTGCCAGCAGTTTGGGGGGGGGCTTGGGCACTGAAGCTTTCTTT. This sequence encodes CASSLGGGLGTEAFF.

This clonotype came up many times. The chain recombines TRBV20-1 with TRBJ2-1; TRBD2 agrees at 11 bases. The CDR3 has 14 residues. J was trimmed by 7 bases and V by 1 base; bases with no gene match: 3. CDR1 is DFQATT, CDR2 SNEGSKA, per germline (reference sequence). Here the CDR3 reads CSARGGLAVNEQFF. Here the CDR3 DNA reads TGCAGTGCTAGAGGGGGACTAGCGGTTAATGAGCAGTTCTTC.

The rearrangement links TRBV5-4 to TRBJ2-5; 7 bases fit TRBD2. CDR1 is SGHNT and CDR2 is YYREEE in the germline V gene (reference sequence). The CDR3 runs 18 residues. Losses at the gene ends were 3 bases for V and 0 bases for J; bases not matched to a gene: 14. CDR3 DNA sequence: TGTGCCAGCAGCTCAGCGGGACTTATACCCGAAGACCAAGAGACCCAGTACTTC. As protein: CASSSAGLIPEDQETQYF.

This clonotype was observed at least ten times. The chain carries TRBV28 and TRBJ2-5; no firm D call. Trimming removed 3 bases from V and 2 bases from J, with 19 bases in between. Germline V gene lookup returns CDR1 MDHEN and CDR2 SYDVKM. The CDR3 is made up of 17 amino acids. The CDR3: CASSFWWVATRQETQYF. DNA of the CDR3: TGTGCCAGCAGTTTCTGGTGGGTGGCCACTCGGCAAGAGACCCAGTACTTC.

This clonotype was observed at least ten times. The CDR3 spells CASSLPSQGFFYEQYF. The DNA of the CDR3 is TGTGCCAGCAGCCTTCCCTCGCAGGGGTTTTTCTACGAGCAGTACTTC. The rearrangement links TRBV28 to TRBJ2-7, with D tentatively TRBD1 (6 bases). The CDR3 runs to 16 residues. The V and J ends lost 6 bases and 3 bases respectively, with 21 bases between them. Germline V gives CDR1 MDHEN, CDR2 SYDVKM. The variable domain in full, with the rest retrieved from reference TRBV28 and TRBJ2-7, is DVKVTQSSRYLVKRTGEKVFLECVQDMDHENMFWYRQDPGLGLRLIYFSYDVKMKEKGDIPEGYSVSREKKERFSLILESASTNQTSMYLCASSLPSQGFFYEQYFGPGTRLTVT.

This clonotype was picked up many times. The chain combines TRBV7-2 with TRBJ1-5, with D maybe TRBD1 (5 bases). There are 13 residues in the CDR3. Looked up from germline, CDR1 is SGHTA and CDR2 is FQGNSA. The V and J ends lost 5 bases and 4 bases respectively, with 9 bases between them. In DNA form, the CDR3 reads TGTGCCAGCAGCATTCGGGGGAATCAGCCCCAGCATTTT. It encodes CASSIRGNQPQHF.

This clonotype was detected only a few times. The genes are TRBV7-3 and TRBJ2-3; no clear D gene. This CDR3 is 13 amino acids long. V was clipped by 1 base and J by 3 bases, with 5 bases between them. Germline loops: CDR1 SGHTA, CDR2 FQGTGA. The CDR3 nucleotides are TGTGCCAGCAGCTTAAGTAAGACAGATACGCAGTATTTT. Translating it yields CASSLSKTDTQYF.

V is TRBV28 and J is TRBJ2-1; D may match TRBD1 or TRBD2 (5 bases each). Trimming took off 4 bases at V and 8 bases at J, with 18 bases between the two ends. This CDR3 is 15 amino acids long. CDR1 and CDR2 (germline): MDHEN, SYDVKM. The CDR3 nucleotides are TGTGCCAGCAGTTCCCAGGGAGCCACCGCGGATGAGCAGTTCTTC. It codes for CASSSQGATADEQFF.

This clonotype was recorded many times. DNA of the CDR3: TGTGCCAGCAGTGAAAGGGCAGGGAAGAATGAGCAGTTCTTC. Translated, it gives CASSERAGKNEQFF. The V gene is TRBV2, the J gene TRBJ2-1, with D perhaps matching TRBD1 (5 bases). Germline CDR1 SNHLY, CDR2 FYNNEI. CDR3 length: 14 amino acids. V was pared by 2 bases and J by 7 bases, with 12 bases between.

J is TRBJ1-5 and V is TRBV6-2 or TRBV6-3, with no clear D. V dropped 2 bases and J dropped 8 bases, with 10 bases sitting between them. The CDR3 runs 13 residues. Looked up from germline, CDR1 is MNHEY and CDR2 is SVGEGT. CDR3 sequence reads: CASSYKDREPQHF. In nucleotides, the CDR3 is TGTGCCAGCAGTTACAAAGACCGCGAGCCCCAGCATTTT.

This clonotype was counted ten times or more. V usage is TRBV5-1 and J usage is TRBJ2-3; D remains ambiguous. The length of the CDR3 is 14 residues. Germline-derived CDR1 and CDR2 are SGHRS and YFSETQ. The V and J ends lost 2 bases and 4 bases respectively, with 11 bases between them. The CDR3: CASSFSDISDTQYF. The CDR3 region has the DNA TGCGCCAGCAGCTTCTCGGATATCTCAGATACGCAGTATTTT.